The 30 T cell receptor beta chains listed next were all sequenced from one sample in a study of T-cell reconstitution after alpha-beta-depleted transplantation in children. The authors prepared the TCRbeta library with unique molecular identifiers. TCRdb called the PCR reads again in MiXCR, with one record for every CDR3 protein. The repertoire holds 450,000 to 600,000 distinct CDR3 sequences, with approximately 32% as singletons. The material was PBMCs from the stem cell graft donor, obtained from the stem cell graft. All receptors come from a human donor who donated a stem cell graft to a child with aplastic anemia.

In DNA form, the CDR3 reads TGTGCCAGCAGCTTGGGGGGGACGGGAGGGAAGACAGATACGCAGTATTTT. Translated: CASSLGGTGGKTDTQYF. The V and J genes are TRBV7-2 and TRBJ2-3; TRBD2 matches at 8 bases. The CDR3 is made up of 17 amino acids. Germline trimming cut 3 bases from V and 3 bases from J; bases unmatched to any gene: 11. Germline lookup yields CDR1 SGHTA and CDR2 FQGNSA.

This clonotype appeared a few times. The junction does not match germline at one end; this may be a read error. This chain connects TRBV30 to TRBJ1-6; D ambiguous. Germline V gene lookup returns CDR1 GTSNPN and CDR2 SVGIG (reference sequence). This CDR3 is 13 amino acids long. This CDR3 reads CAWSRRYSSPLHF. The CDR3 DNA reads TGTGCCTGGAGTAGGCGGTATAGTTCACCCCTCCACTTT.

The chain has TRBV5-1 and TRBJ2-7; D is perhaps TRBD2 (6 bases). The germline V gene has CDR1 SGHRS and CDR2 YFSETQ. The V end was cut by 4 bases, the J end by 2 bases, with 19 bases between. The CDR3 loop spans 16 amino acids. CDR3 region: CASSTQDGRRAYEQYF. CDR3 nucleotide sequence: TGCGCCAGCAGCACTCAGGACGGGAGACGAGCCTACGAGCAGTACTTC.

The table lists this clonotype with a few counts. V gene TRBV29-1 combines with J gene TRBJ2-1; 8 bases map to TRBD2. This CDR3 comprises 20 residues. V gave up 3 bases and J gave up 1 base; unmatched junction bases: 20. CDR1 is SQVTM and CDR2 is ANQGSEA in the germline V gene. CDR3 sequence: CSVEDSGHGRAGGSYNEQFF. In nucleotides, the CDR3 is TGCAGCGTTGAGGATTCCGGCCACGGGAGGGCCGGAGGGTCCTACAATGAGCAGTTCTTC.

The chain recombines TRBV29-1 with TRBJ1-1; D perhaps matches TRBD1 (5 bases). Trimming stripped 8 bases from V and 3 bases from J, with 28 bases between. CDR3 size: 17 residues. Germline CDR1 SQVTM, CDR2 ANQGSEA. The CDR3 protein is CSTVGLWGARVDTEAFF. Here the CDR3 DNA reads TGCAGCACTGTGGGCCTATGGGGTGCCAGGGTGGACACTGAAGCTTTCTTT.

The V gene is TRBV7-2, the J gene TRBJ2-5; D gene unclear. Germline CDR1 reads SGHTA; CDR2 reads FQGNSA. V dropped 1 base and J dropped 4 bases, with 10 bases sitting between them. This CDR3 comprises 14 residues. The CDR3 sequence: CASSLVVGPETQYF. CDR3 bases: TGTGCCAGCAGCTTAGTCGTAGGGCCAGAGACCCAGTACTTC.

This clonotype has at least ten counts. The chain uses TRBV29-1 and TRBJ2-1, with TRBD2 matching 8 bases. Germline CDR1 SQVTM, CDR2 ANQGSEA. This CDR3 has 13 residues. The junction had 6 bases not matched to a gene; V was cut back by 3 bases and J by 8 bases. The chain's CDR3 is CSVEGLGVYEQFF. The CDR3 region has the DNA TGCAGCGTTGAGGGACTAGGGGTGTATGAGCAGTTCTTC.

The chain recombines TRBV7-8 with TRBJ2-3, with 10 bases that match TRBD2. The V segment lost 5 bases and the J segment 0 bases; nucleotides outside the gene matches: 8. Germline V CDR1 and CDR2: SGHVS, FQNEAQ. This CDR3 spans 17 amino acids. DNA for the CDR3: TGTGCCAGCAGCCCGAAGACTAGCGGGTCTAGCACAGATACGCAGTATTTT. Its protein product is CASSPKTSGSSTDTQYF.

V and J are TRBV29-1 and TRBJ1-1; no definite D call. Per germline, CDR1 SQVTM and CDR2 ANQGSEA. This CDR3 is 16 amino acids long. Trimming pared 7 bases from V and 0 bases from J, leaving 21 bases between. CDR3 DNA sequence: TGCAGCGCGCACCCCTCCGTTGGGATTATGAACACTGAAGCTTTCTTT. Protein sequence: CSAHPSVGIMNTEAFF.

For the CDR3, the DNA is TGCAGTGCTAGACCCTTACAGGGGTGGGCGACAGATACGCAGTATTTT. This encodes CSARPLQGWATDTQYF. V usage is TRBV20-1 and J usage is TRBJ2-3; the match to TRBD1 covers 7 bases. The CDR3 runs to 16 residues. Germline V gene lookup returns CDR1 DFQATT and CDR2 SNEGSKA (reference sequence). V shed 2 bases and J 3 bases; nucleotides not matched to a gene: 11.

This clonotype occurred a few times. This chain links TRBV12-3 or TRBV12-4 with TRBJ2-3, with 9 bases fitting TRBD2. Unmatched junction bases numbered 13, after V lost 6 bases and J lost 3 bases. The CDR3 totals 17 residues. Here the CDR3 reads CASSHPLAGGRTDTQYF. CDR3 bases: TGTGCCAGCAGCCACCCCCTTGCGGGAGGGAGAACAGATACGCAGTATTTT.

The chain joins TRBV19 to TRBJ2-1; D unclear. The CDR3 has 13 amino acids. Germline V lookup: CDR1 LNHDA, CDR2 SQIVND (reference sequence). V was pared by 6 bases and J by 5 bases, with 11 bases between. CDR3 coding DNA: TGTGCCAGTAGCCCACCAAATAACAATGAGCAGTTCTTC. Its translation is CASSPPNNNEQFF.

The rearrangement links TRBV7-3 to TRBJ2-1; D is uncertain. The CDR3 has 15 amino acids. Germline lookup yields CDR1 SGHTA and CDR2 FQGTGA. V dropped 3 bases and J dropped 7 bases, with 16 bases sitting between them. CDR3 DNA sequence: TGTGCCAGCAGCTTTGGCGGAACCCTCGAAAATGAGCAGTTCTTC. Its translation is CASSFGGTLENEQFF. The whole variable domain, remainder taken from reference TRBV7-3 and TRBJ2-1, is GAGVSQTPSNKVTEKGKYVELRCDPISGHTALYWYRQSLGQGPEFLIYFQGTGAADDSGLPNDRFFAVRPEGSVSTLKIQRTERGDSAVYLCASSFGGTLENEQFFGPGTRLTVL.

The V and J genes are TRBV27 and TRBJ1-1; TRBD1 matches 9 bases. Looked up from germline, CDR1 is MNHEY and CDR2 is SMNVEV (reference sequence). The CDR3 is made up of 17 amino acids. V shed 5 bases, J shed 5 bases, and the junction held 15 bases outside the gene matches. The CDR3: CASSLAPTGTGQTEAFF. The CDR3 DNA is TGTGCCAGCAGTCTAGCCCCAACCGGGACAGGGCAAACTGAAGCTTTCTTT.

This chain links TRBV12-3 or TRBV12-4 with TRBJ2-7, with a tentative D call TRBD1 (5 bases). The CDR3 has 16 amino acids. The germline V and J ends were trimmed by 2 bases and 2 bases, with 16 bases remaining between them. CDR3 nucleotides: TGTGCCAGCAGTTTAACTTCAGGGCAGGAGCCCTACGAGCAGTACTTC. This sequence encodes CASSLTSGQEPYEQYF.

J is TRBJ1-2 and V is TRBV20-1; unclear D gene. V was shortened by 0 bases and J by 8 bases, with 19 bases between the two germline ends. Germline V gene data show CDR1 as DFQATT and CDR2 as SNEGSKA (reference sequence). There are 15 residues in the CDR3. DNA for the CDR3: TGCAGTGCTAGAGATCTACGGCAGAAAATGGGAGGCTACACCTTC. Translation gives CSARDLRQKMGGYTF.

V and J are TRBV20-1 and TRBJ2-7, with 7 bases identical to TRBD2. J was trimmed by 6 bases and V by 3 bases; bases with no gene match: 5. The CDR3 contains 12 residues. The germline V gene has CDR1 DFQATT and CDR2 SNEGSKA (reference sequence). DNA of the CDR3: TGCAGTGCTAGGCGGGAGACGGCCGAGCAGTACTTC. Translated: CSARRETAEQYF.

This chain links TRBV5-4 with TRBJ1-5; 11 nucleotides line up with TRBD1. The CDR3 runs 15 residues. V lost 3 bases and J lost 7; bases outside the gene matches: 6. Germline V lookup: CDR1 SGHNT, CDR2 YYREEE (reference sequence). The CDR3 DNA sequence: TGTGCCAGCAGCTCGGACAGGGGGCAGGGACAGCCCCAGCATTTT. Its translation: CASSSDRGQGQPQHF.

The CDR3 protein is CASSMPVNGYTF. In DNA form, the CDR3 reads TGTGCCAGTAGTATGCCTGTCAATGGCTACACCTTC. The V and J genes are TRBV19 and TRBJ1-2; no clear D. The CDR3 consists of 12 residues. From germline, CDR1 is LNHDA and CDR2 SQIVND (reference sequence). Trimming pared 3 bases from V and 6 bases from J, leaving 8 bases between. The entire variable domain, with the rest obtained from reference TRBV19 and TRBJ1-2, is as follows: DGGITQSPKYLFRKEGQNVTLSCEQNLNHDAMYWYRQDPGQGLRLIYYSQIVNDFQKGDIAEGYSVSREKKESFPLTVTSAQKNPTAFYLCASSMPVNGYTFGSGTRLTVV.

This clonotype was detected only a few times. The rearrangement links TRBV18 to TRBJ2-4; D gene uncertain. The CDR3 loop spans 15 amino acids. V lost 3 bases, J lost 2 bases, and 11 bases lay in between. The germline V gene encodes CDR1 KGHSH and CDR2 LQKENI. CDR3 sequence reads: CASSPPSRPKNIQYF. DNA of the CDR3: TGTGCCAGCTCACCTCCTTCCCGTCCCAAAAACATTCAGTACTTC.

The CDR3 coding sequence is TGTGCCAGCAGTTTAGTGCGATCGACCGGGGAGCTGTTTTTT. Amino acids: CASSLVRSTGELFF. This chain uses TRBV12-3 or TRBV12-4 with TRBJ2-2; D gene uncertain. This CDR3 comprises 14 residues. The germline V and J ends were trimmed by 1 base and 5 bases, with 8 bases remaining between them.

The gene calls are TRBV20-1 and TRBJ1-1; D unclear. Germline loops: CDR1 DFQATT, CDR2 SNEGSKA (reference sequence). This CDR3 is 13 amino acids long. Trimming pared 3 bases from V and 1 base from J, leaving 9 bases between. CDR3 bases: TGCAGTGCTAGGGAGACGGGGAACACTGAAGCTTTCTTT. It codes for CSARETGNTEAFF.

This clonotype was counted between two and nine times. CDR3 residues: CAIPRSGTGVGYTF. The CDR3 DNA reads TGTGCCATCCCCAGATCCGGGACAGGGGTAGGCTACACCTTC. The genes are TRBV28 and TRBJ1-2, with 10 bases that match TRBD1. This CDR3 spans 14 amino acids. Germline values: CDR1 MDHEN, CDR2 SYDVKM. V dropped 10 bases and J dropped 8; count of bases not matched to a gene: 13.

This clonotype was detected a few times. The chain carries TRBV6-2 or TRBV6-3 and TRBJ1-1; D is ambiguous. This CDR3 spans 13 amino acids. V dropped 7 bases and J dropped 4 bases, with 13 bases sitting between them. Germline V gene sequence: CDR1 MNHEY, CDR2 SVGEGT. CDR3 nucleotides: TGTGCCAGCAATCGACGGGCGCCCACTGAAGCTTTCTTT. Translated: CASNRRAPTEAFF.

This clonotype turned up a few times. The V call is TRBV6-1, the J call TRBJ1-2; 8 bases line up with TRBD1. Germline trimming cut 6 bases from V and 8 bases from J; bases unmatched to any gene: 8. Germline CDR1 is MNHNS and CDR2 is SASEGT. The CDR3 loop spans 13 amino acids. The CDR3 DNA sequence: TGTGCCAGCAGGAGCGACAGGGGTCGAGGCTACACCTTC. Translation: CASRSDRGRGYTF.

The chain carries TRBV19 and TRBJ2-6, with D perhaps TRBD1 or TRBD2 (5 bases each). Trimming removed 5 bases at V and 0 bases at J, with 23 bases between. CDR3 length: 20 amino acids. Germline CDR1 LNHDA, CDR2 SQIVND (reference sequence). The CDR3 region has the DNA TGTGCCAGTAGTGGACCGGGACGAGTCCTTCTACGCTCTGGGGCCAACGTCCTGACTTTC. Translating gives CASSGPGRVLLRSGANVLTF. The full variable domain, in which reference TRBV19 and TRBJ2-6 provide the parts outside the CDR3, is DGGITQSPKYLFRKEGQNVTLSCEQNLNHDAMYWYRQDPGQGLRLIYYSQIVNDFQKGDIAEGYSVSREKKESFPLTVTSAQKNPTAFYLCASSGPGRVLLRSGANVLTFGAGSRLTVL.

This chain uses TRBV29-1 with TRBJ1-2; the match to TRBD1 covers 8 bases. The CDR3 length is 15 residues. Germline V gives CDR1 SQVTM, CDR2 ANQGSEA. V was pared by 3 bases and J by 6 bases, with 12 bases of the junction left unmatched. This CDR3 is CSVDPRGGQGNGYTF. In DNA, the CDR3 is TGCAGCGTTGATCCAAGGGGTGGACAGGGTAATGGCTACACCTTC.

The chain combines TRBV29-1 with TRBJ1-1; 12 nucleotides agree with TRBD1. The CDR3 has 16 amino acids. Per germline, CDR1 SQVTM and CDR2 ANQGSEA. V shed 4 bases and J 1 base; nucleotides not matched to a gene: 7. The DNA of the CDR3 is TGCAGCGTTGTAAGGGACAGGGGGCGGGAGAACACTGAAGCTTTCTTT. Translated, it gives CSVVRDRGRENTEAFF.

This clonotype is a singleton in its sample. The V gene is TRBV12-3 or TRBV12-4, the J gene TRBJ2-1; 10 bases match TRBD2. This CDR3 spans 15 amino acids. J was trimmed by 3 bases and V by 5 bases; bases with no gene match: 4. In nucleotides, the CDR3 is TGTGCCAGCAGTGTTCTAGCGGGAGTCTACAATGAGCAGTTCTTC. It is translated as CASSVLAGVYNEQFF.

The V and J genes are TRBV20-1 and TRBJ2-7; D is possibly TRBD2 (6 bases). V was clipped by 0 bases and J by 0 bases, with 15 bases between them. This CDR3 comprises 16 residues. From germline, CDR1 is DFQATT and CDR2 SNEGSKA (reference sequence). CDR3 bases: TGCAGTGCTAGAGATCCGACCGGGAGAGGCTCCTACGAGCAGTACTTC. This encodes CSARDPTGRGSYEQYF.